What follows describes a single TCR beta chain. The sample comes from a study of T-cell reconstitution after alpha-beta-depleted transplantation in children. Germline CDR1 and CDR2: SGHTA and FQGNSA. J lost 0 bases, V lost 5 bases, and 7 bases had no gene match. This CDR3 contains 16 residues. Construction of the TCRbeta library involved unique molecular identifiers. One entry per CDR3 protein results from TCRdb running MiXCR on the PCR reads. The table records hundreds of thousands of distinct CDR3 sequences, roughly 15% of them present only once. This clonotype originated in a male patient younger than 18 who had a stem cell transplant for acute lymphoblastic leukemia, so the T cells may come from the graft donor. The material sequenced was PBMCs, mostly from graft donor cells, taken 360 days after TCRalphabeta/CD19-depleted stem cell transplant. The rearrangement joins TRBV7-2 to TRBJ2-7, with 10 bases lining up with TRBD2. CDR3 residues: CASSMTSGQSSYEQYF. The CDR3 coding sequence is TGTGCCAGCAGCATGACTAGCGGGCAAAGCTCCTACGAGCAGTACTTC.